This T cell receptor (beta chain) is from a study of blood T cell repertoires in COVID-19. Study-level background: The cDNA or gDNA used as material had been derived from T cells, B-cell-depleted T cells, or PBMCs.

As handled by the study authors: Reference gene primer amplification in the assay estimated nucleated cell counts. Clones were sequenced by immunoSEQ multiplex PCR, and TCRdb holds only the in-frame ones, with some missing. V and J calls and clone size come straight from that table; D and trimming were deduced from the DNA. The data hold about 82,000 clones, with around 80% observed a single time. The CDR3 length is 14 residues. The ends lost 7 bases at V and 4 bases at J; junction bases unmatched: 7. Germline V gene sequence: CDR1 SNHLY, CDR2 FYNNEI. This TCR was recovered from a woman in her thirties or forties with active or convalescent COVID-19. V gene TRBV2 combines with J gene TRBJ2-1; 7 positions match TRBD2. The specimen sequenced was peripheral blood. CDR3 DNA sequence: TGTGCCAGCATTCTAGCGGTAGAATACAATGAGCAGTTCTTC. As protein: CASILAVEYNEQFF. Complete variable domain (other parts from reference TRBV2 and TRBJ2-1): EPEVTQTPSHQVTQMGQEVILRCVPISNHLYFYWYRQILGQKVEFLVSFYNNEISEKSEIFDDQFSVERPDGSNFTLKIRSTKLEDSAMYFCASILAVEYNEQFFGPGTRLTVL.